This T cell receptor (beta chain) was captured by sequencing in a study of CD8 T cells in ankylosing spondylitis (dated by TCRdb to 2016 to 2017). A note on the overall study: The study set out to find disease-linked TCR variants by profiling T cell receptor beta repertoires in ankylosing spondylitis patients and healthy donors. The whole study cohort included 108 healthy donors and under 30 ankylosing spondylitis patients. Samples of peripheral blood were taken, and for ankylosing spondylitis patients, synovial fluid was collected as well. The study at large found these results: Significant enrichment of the disease-linked clones was reported in matched synovial fluid samples from ankylosing spondylitis patients. The disease-linked clones had a CD8+ phenotype and were found at relatively low frequencies in peripheral blood. Blood from ankylosing spondylitis patients appeared to be characterized by a TCR beta motif composed of about 8 highly homologous amino acid variants. Some of the motif variants had been reported before in the synovial fluid and blood of reactive arthritis patients, a finding that suggests common disease-initiation mechanisms.

With regard to this clonotype: No antigen is known for it. No base-level quality is on record; no much larger clone is a single base apart.

Sequencing used an Illumina HiSeq 2500. Quantitative 5'-RACE with molecular barcodes was used to prepare TCR beta libraries. Processing in the source paper ran as follows. A new computational method, built on a probabilistic model of VDJ rearrangement, was used to identify disease-linked TCR variants. In-frame beta chains were kept once TCRdb had trimmed the public reads at Q25 with fastp and called clones with MiXCR. Merged by CDR3 protein, the rows form single entries marked with the most common genes and DNA. Clone size and V and J calls follow TCRdb, not the original study. The sample contains about 450,000 distinct CDR3 sequences, roughly 25% of them found a single time. Over 0.8% of the sample is taken by the ten largest. Sequencing input: blood, either unsorted or a sorted T cell fraction (not recorded which). The TCR sequence derives from a male donor with ankylosing spondylitis.

The CDR3 corresponds to CASSQEGRGYTF. The nucleotides read TGTGCCAGCAGCCAAGAGGGAAGAGGCTACACCTTC. This chain joins TRBV3-1 to TRBJ1-2, with no reliable assignment of the D segment. As encoded in the germline V gene (reference sequence), CDR1 is LGHDT while CDR2 is YNNKEL. Between the V and J ends, shortened by 0 bases and 8 bases respectively, the junction contains 7 bases. The CDR3 goes from the cysteine to the phenylalanine over 12 residues. Only the CDR3 part of the read is kept: 36 bases, read in frame from the first base.